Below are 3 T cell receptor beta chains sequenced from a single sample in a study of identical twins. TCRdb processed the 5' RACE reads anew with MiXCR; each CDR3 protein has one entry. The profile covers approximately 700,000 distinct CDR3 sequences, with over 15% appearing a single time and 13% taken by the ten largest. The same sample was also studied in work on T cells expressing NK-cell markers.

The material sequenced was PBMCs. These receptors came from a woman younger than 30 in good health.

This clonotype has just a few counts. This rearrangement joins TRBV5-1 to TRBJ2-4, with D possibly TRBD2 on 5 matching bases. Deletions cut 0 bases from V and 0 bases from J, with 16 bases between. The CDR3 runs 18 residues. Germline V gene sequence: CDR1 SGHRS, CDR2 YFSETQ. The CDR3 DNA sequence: TGCGCCAGCAGCTTGGTAACTGTAGCCGGACTAGCCAAAAACATTCAGTACTTC. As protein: CASSLVTVAGLAKNIQYF.

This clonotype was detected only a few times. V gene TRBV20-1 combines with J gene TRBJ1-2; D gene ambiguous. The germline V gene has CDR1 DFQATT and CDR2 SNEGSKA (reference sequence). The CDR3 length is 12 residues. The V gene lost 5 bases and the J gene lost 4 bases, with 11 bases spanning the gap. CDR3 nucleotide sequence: TGCAGTGCTTATGTGCAGAGCTATGGCTACACCTTC. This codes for CSAYVQSYGYTF.

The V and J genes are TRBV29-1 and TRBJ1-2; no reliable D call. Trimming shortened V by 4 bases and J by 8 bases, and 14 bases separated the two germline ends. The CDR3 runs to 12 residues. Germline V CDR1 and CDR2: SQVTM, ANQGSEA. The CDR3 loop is CSVGAAPGGYTF. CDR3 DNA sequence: TGCAGCGTTGGGGCAGCTCCGGGCGGCTACACCTTC.